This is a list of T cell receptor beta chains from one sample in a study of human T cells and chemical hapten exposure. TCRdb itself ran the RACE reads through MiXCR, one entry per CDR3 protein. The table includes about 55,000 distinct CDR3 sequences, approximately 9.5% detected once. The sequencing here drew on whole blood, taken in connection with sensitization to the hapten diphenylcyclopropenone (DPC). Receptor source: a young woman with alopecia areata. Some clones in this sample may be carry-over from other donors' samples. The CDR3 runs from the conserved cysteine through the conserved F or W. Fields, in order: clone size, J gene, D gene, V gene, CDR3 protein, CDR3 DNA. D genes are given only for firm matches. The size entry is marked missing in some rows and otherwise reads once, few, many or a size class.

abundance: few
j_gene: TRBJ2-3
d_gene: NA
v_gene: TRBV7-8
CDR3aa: CASTRGLLTDTQYF
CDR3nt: TGTGCCAGCACCCGTGGGCTCCTCACAGATACGCAGTATTTT

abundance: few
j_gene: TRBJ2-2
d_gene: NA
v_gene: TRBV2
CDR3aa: CASTLGQNLNTGELFF
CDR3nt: TGTGCCAGCACCTTAGGACAGAATCTGAACACCGGGGAGCTGTTTTTT

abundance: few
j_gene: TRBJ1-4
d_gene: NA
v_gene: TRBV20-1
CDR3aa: CSASTGPNEKLFF
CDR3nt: TGCAGTGCCTCCACAGGACCTAATGAAAAACTGTTTTTT

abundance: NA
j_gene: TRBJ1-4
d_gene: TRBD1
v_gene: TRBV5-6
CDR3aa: CASSSTSGGRREKLFF
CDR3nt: TGTGCCAGCAGCTCGACGTCAGGGGGCAGAAGGGAAAAACTGTTTTTT

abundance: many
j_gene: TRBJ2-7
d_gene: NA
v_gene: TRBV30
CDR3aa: CAWSGTRARYEQYF
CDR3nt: TGTGCCTGGAGCGGGACACGGGCACGGTACGAGCAGTACTTC

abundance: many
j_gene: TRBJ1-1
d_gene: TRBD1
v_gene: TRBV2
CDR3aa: CASSLTGGAGDTEAFF
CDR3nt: TGTGCCAGCAGTCTCACAGGGGGCGCAGGGGACACTGAAGCTTTCTTT

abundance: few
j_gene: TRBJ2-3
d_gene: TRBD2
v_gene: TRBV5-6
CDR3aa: CASRFLGLAGFDTQYF
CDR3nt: TGTGCCAGCAGATTCCTAGGGCTAGCGGGGTTTGATACGCAGTATTTT

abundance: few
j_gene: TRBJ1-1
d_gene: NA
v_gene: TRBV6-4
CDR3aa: CASSDRAGPNTEAFF
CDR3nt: TGTGCCAGCAGTGATCGGGCAGGGCCCAACACTGAAGCTTTCTTT

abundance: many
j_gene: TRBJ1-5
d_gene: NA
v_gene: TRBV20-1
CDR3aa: CSASYSNQPQHF
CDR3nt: TGCAGTGCTAGTTATAGCAATCAGCCCCAGCATTTT

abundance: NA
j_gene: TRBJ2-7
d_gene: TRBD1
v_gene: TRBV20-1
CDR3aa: CSASKGQNYEQYF
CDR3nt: TGCAGTGCGAGCAAGGGACAGAACTACGAGCAGTACTTC

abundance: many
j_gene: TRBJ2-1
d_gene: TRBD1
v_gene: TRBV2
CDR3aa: CASSEWDRTYNEQFF
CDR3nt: TGTGCCAGCAGTGAGTGGGACAGAACTTACAATGAGCAGTTCTTC

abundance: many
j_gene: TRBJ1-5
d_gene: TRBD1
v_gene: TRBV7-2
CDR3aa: CASSPRQGGQPQHF
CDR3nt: TGTGCCAGCAGCCCCCGACAGGGGGGTCAGCCCCAGCATTTT

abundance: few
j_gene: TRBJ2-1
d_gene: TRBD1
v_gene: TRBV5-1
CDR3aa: CASSLAPGQVNNEQFF
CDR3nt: TGCGCCAGCAGCTTGGCCCCCGGACAGGTAAACAATGAGCAGTTCTTC

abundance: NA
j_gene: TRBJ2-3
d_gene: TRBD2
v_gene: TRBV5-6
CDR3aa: CASSPLGGGATDTQYF
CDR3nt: TGTGCCAGCAGCCCCCTAGGCGGGGGGGCCACAGATACGCAGTATTTT

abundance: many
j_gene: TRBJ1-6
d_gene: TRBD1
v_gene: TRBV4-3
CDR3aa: CASSQDPGQGEGYNSPLHF
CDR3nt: TGCGCCAGCAGCCAAGATCCGGGACAGGGGGAAGGGTATAATTCACCCCTCCACTTT

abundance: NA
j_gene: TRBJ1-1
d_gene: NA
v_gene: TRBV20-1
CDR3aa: CSAMHPSGNTEAFF
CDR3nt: TGCAGTGCCATGCACCCCAGTGGGAACACTGAAGCTTTCTTT

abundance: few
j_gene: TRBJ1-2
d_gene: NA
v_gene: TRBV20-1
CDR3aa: CSAADRQNGYNF
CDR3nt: TGCAGTGCAGCGGACAGACAGAATGGCTACAACTTC

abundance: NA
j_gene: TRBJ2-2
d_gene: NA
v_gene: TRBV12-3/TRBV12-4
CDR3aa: CASSLSGPAGELFF
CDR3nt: TGTGCCAGCAGTTTATCAGGGCCGGCCGGGGAGCTGTTTTTT

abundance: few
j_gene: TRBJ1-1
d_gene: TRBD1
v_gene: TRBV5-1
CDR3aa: CASSLGDRAEAFF
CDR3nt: TGCGCCAGCAGCTTGGGGGACAGGGCTGAAGCTTTCTTT

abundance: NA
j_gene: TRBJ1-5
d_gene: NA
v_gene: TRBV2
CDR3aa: CASSGGTYSNQPQHF
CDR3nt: TGTGCCAGCAGCGGGGGGACTTATAGCAATCAGCCCCAGCATTTT

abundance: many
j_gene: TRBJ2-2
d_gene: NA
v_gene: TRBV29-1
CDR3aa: CSVEPNRSGTGELFF
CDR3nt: TGCAGCGTTGAACCAAACAGGTCGGGCACCGGGGAGCTGTTTTTT

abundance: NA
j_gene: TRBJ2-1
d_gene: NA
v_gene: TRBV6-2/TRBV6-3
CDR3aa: CASRGVPQGNEQFF
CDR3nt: TGTGCCAGCAGGGGGGTCCCCCAGGGGAATGAGCAGTTCTTC

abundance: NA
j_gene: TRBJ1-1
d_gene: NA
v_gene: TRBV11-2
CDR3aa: CASSPPFMWEVTEAFF
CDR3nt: TGTGCCAGCAGCCCCCCGTTCATGTGGGAGGTAACTGAAGCTTTCTTT

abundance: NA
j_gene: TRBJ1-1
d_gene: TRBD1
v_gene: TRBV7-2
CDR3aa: CASSNGQGTIEAFF
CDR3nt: TGTGCCAGCAGTAACGGACAGGGAACCATTGAAGCTTTCTTT

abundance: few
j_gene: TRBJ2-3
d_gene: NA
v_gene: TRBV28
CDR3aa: CASSYEGPQADTQYF
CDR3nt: TGTGCCAGCAGTTATGAGGGTCCCCAGGCAGATACGCAGTATTTT

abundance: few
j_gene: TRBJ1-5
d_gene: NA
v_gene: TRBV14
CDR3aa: CASSQSRGGPQHF
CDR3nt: TGTGCCAGCAGCCAGTCCAGGGGAGGGCCCCAGCATTTT

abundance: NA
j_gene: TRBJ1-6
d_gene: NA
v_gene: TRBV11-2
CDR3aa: CASSLTESYNSPLHF
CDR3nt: TGTGCCAGCAGCTTAACTGAGTCCTATAATTCACCCCTCCACTTT

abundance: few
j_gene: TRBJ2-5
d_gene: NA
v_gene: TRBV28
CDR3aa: CASSQTGTQYF
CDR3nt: TGTGCCAGCAGCCAGACTGGGACCCAGTACTTC

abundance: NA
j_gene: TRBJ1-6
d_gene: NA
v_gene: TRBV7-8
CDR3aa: CASSSGGSYNSPLHF
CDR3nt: TGTGCCAGCAGCTCCGGGGGCTCCTATAATTCACCCCTCCACTTT

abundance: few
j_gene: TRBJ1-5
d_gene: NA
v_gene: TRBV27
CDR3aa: CASRPTGRSNQPQHF
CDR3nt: TGTGCCAGCAGGCCCACAGGGAGGAGCAATCAGCCCCAGCATTTT

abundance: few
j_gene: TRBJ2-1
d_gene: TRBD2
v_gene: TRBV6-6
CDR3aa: CASSYTWGGNEQFF
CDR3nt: TGTGCCAGCAGTTACACCTGGGGAGGGAATGAGCAGTTCTTC

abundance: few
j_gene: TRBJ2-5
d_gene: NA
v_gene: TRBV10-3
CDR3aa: CAISESPGRETQYF
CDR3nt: TGTGCCATCAGTGAGTCGCCGGGGAGGGAGACCCAGTACTTC

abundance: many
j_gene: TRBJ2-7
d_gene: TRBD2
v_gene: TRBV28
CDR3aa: CASSLYGLAGASSYEQYF
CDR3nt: TGTGCCAGCAGTTTATACGGACTAGCGGGGGCTAGCTCCTACGAGCAGTACTTC

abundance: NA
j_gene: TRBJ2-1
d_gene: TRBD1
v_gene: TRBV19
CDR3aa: CASAGTGGYNEQFF
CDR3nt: TGTGCCAGCGCCGGGACAGGGGGCTACAATGAGCAGTTCTTC

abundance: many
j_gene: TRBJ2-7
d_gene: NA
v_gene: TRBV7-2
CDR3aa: CASRLLRGANPYEQYF
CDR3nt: TGTGCCAGCAGACTCCTCCGGGGGGCTAATCCCTACGAGCAGTACTTC

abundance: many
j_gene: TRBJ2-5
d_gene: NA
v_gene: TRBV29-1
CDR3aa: CSVEDLSSQETQYF
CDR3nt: TGCAGCGTTGAAGATCTAAGCTCGCAAGAGACCCAGTACTTC

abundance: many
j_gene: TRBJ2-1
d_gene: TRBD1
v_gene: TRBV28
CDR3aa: CASRGDRVRNEQFF
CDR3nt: TGTGCCAGCAGGGGGGACAGGGTTCGCAATGAGCAGTTCTTC

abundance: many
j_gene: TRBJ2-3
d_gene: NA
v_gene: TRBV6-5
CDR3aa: CASRRDSTDTQYF
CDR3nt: TGTGCCAGCAGAAGGGACAGCACAGATACGCAGTATTTT

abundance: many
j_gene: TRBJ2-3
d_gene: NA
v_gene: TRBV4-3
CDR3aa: CASSQDSGAETDTQYF
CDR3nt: TGCGCCAGCAGCCAAGATTCGGGGGCGGAAACAGATACGCAGTATTTT

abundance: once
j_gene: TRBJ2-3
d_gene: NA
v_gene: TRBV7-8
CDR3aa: CASSLVSRGNAQYF
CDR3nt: TGTGCCAGCAGCTTAGTGTCACGAGGGAATGCGCAGTATTTT

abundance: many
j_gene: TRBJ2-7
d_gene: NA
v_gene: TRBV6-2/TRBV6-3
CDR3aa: CASSSSGGGTYEQYF
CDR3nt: TGTGCCAGCAGTTCCAGTGGGGGGGGCACCTACGAGCAGTACTTC

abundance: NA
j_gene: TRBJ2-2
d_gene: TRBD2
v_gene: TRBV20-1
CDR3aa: CSARWTSGGTGELFF
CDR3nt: TGCAGTGCTAGATGGACTAGCGGGGGCACCGGGGAGCTGTTTTTT

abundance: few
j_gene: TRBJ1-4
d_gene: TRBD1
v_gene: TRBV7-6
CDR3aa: CASSLRTGTTNEKLFF
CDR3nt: TGTGCCAGCAGCTTACGGACAGGGACAACTAATGAAAAACTGTTTTTT

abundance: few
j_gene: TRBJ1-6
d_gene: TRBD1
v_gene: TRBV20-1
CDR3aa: CSARAGTGLNSPLHF
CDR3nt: TGCAGTGCTAGAGCGGGGACAGGGCTGAATTCACCCCTCCACTTT

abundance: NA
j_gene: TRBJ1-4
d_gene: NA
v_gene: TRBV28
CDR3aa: CASSLGLGLKLFF
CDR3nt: TGTGCCAGCAGTTTGGGGTTGGGCTTAAAACTGTTTTTT

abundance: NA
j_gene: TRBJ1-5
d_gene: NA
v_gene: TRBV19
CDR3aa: CASSGRSQPQHF
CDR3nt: TGTGCCAGTAGTGGCCGAAGTCAGCCCCAGCATTTT

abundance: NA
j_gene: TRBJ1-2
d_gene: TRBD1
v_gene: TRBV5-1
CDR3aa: CASSLDPTGTGGLWGDTF
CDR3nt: TGCGCCAGCAGTTTGGACCCAACCGGGACAGGGGGCCTATGGGGCGACACCTTC